What follows is one TCR beta chain and its context. The second PCR ran roughly 6 to 11 cycles with a sample-barcoded 5' primer and J-beta primers. MiXCR, applied by TCRdb to the 5' RACE reads, yields one record per CDR3 protein. The repertoire holds 1.2 million to 1.5 million distinct CDR3 sequences, with approximately 59% as singletons. This sample is drawn from a study of blood T cells in healthy people across ages. Specimen: blood. The source of this sequence is a man aged 18 to 29 in good health.

This chain's CDR3 is CSVEVASGTTYEQYF. In nucleotides, the CDR3 is TGCAGCGTTGAAGTGGCTAGCGGGACGACCTACGAGCAGTACTTC. This chain links TRBV29-1 with TRBJ2-7; 9 nucleotides align to TRBD2. Trimming at V came to 1 base and at J to 2 bases, leaving 6 bases not matched to a gene. Germline V gene data show CDR1 as SQVTM and CDR2 as ANQGSEA. The CDR3 totals 15 residues.